This note documents a single TCR beta chain sequence. The antigen remains unidentified. At the DNA level, this CDR3 is encoded by other sequences in the same sample as well. The data are from a study of shared clonotypes between healthy human individuals. Notes on the study in general: Several donors shared approximately 5% of their naive CD4 clonotypes.

The authors divided CD4+ cells into CD45RA+ naive and CD45RA-negative memory subsets. Assay used: immunoSEQ multiplex PCR; TCRdb lists only in-frame clones, some missing. The data contain about 1.5 million clones, 95% to 99% of them singletons. V gave up 5 bases and J gave up 1 base, with 9 bases separating them. Germline V CDR1 and CDR2: SGDLS, YYNGEE. The CDR3 consists of 13 residues. This sequence originates from a man in his thirties or forties in good health. Material: naive CD4+ T cells sorted from blood. The subset here: CD45RA+ positively selected. The chain uses TRBV9 and TRBJ1-1, with D maybe TRBD1 (5 bases). CDR3 coding DNA: TGTGCCAGCAGTACAGGTACGAACACTGAAGCTTTCTTT. Its translation is CASSTGTNTEAFF.